In its sample, the clone carrying this T cell receptor beta chain was seen once. What it binds is not known. The V gene's germline CDR1 is GTSNPN and CDR2 SVGIG (reference sequence). Losses at the gene ends were 0 bases for V and 1 base for J; bases not matched to a gene: 1. This CDR3 is built from 15 residues. The source of the sample is a study of cytomegalovirus exposure and HLA in healthy donors. As for the study in general: Roughly 180 million T cells yielded approximately 100 million unique TCR beta sequences, as an earlier analysis found. Study observations and caveats: One cluster of highly shared sequence variants probably arose as a sequencing artifact.

The PCR contained 60 Vbeta and 13 Jbeta primers. The protocol was immunoSEQ multiplex PCR, while the TCRdb copy is restricted to in-frame clones and leaves out a portion. The profile covers around 100,000 clones, with about 70% appearing a single time and 4.8% taken by the ten largest. The V gene is TRBV30, the J gene TRBJ2-1; 9 positions agree with TRBD2. Input material: PBMCs. The sequence derives from a man aged 30-40 years in good health and CMV-seropositive. The CDR3 region is CAWSVSGGSYNEQFF. CDR3 nucleotide sequence: TGTGCCTGGAGTGTCAGCGGGGGGTCCTACAATGAGCAGTTCTTC.